This is a list of T cell receptor beta chains from one sample in a study. MiXCR was run by TCRdb on the 5' RACE reads, yielding one entry per CDR3 protein. The data contain 50,000 to 65,000 distinct CDR3 sequences, around 26% of them singletons. The sequenced sample consisted of tumor-infiltrating memory CD4+ T cells sorted from the breast tumor. These receptors were collected from a female donor with breast cancer. Both conserved end residues are part of each CDR3. A D gene is named only where the DNA matches it firmly. Size is omitted from some rows. Given values are once, few, many or a class for expanded clones.

j_call: TRBJ1-5; v_call: TRBV4-3; clone_size: .; d_call: .; cdr3_aa: CASSQTGRQPQHF; cdr3_nt: TGCGCCAGCAGCCAAACGGGGCGACAGCCCCAGCATTTT
j_call: TRBJ2-1; v_call: TRBV3-1; clone_size: .; d_call: .; cdr3_aa: CASSQARLTYNEQFF; cdr3_nt: TGTGCCAGCAGCCAAGCTCGATTAACCTACAATGAGCAGTTCTTC
j_call: TRBJ2-3; v_call: TRBV5-1; clone_size: .; d_call: TRBD2; cdr3_aa: CASRTGIAGPTDTQYF; cdr3_nt: TGCGCCAGCAGAACCGGGATAGCGGGACCCACAGATACGCAGTATTTT
j_call: TRBJ2-1; v_call: TRBV5-1; clone_size: .; d_call: .; cdr3_aa: CASSLSGAYNEQCF; cdr3_nt: TGCGCCAGCAGCTTGAGCGGAGCCTACAATGAGCAGTGCTTC
j_call: TRBJ1-6; v_call: TRBV6-6; clone_size: .; d_call: TRBD1; cdr3_aa: CASQTGLNSPLHF; cdr3_nt: TGTGCCAGTCAGACAGGGTTGAATTCACCCCTCCACTTT
j_call: TRBJ1-5; v_call: TRBV28; clone_size: .; d_call: .; cdr3_aa: CASSQGQPQHF; cdr3_nt: TGTGCCAGCAGTCAAGGTCAGCCCCAGCATTTT
j_call: TRBJ2-5; v_call: TRBV7-8; clone_size: .; d_call: .; cdr3_aa: CASRSQETQYF; cdr3_nt: TGTGCCAGCCGCAGTCAAGAGACCCAGTACTTC
j_call: TRBJ2-5; v_call: TRBV7-3; clone_size: .; d_call: .; cdr3_aa: CASSLMGGSETQYF; cdr3_nt: TGTGCCAGCAGCTTAATGGGAGGAAGCGAGACCCAGTACTTC
j_call: TRBJ1-2; v_call: TRBV5-1; clone_size: .; d_call: .; cdr3_aa: CASSEDTRGGGGSGYTF; cdr3_nt: TGCGCCAGCAGCGAGGATACCCGGGGCGGAGGGGGAAGTGGCTACACCTTC
j_call: TRBJ2-7; v_call: TRBV30; clone_size: .; d_call: .; cdr3_aa: CAWTQRAHEQYF; cdr3_nt: TGTGCCTGGACGCAAAGGGCCCACGAGCAGTACTTC
j_call: TRBJ2-1; v_call: TRBV7-9; clone_size: .; d_call: .; cdr3_aa: CASSRGAGREQFF; cdr3_nt: TGTGCCAGCAGCCGCGGGGCGGGGAGGGAGCAGTTCTTC
j_call: TRBJ1-1; v_call: TRBV20-1; clone_size: .; d_call: .; cdr3_aa: CSARVRWGPLRDEAFF; cdr3_nt: TGCAGTGCTAGAGTAAGGTGGGGCCCCTTGAGAGATGAAGCTTTCTTT
j_call: TRBJ1-3; v_call: TRBV7-9; clone_size: few; d_call: .; cdr3_aa: CASSGGPNTIYF; cdr3_nt: TGTGCCAGCAGCGGGGGTCCGAACACCATATATTTT
j_call: TRBJ1-1; v_call: TRBV7-8; clone_size: .; d_call: .; cdr3_aa: CASCSQPMAEAFF; cdr3_nt: TGTGCCAGCTGCTCCCAGCCAATGGCTGAAGCTTTCTTT
j_call: TRBJ2-7; v_call: TRBV6-5; clone_size: .; d_call: TRBD1; cdr3_aa: CASSYSNRGEQYF; cdr3_nt: TGTGCCAGCAGTTACTCGAACAGGGGAGAGCAGTACTTC
j_call: TRBJ2-7; v_call: TRBV5-1; clone_size: .; d_call: TRBD2; cdr3_aa: CASSLETREGPEQYF; cdr3_nt: TGCGCCAGCAGCTTGGAGACGCGGGAGGGCCCCGAGCAGTACTTC
j_call: TRBJ2-3; v_call: TRBV5-1; clone_size: many; d_call: .; cdr3_aa: CASSLSGFTDTQYF; cdr3_nt: TGCGCCAGCAGCCTAAGCGGGTTCACAGATACGCAGTATTTT
j_call: TRBJ2-1; v_call: TRBV7-2; clone_size: few; d_call: .; cdr3_aa: CASSIEGVPYNEQFF; cdr3_nt: TGCGCCAGCAGCATTGAGGGGGTCCCCTACAATGAGCAGTTCTTC
j_call: TRBJ2-1; v_call: TRBV20-1; clone_size: .; d_call: .; cdr3_aa: CSARGLRPYREQFF; cdr3_nt: TGCAGTGCTAGAGGTCTCAGACCTTACCGGGAGCAGTTCTTC
j_call: TRBJ2-2; v_call: TRBV5-1; clone_size: many; d_call: TRBD2; cdr3_aa: CASSLTSGSGELFF; cdr3_nt: TGCGCCAGCAGCCTCACTAGCGGCTCCGGGGAGCTGTTTTTT
j_call: TRBJ2-7; v_call: TRBV12-3/TRBV12-4; clone_size: medium-sized; d_call: .; cdr3_aa: CASSYQHRRATWSSYEQYF; cdr3_nt: TGTGCCAGCAGTTACCAGCACCGGCGGGCTACCTGGAGCTCCTACGAGCAGTACTTC
j_call: TRBJ1-1; v_call: TRBV4-3; clone_size: .; d_call: .; cdr3_aa: CASSQLGGPMNTEAFF; cdr3_nt: TGCGCCAGCAGCCAACTGGGCGGGCCGATGAACACTGAAGCTTTCTTT
j_call: TRBJ2-5; v_call: TRBV6-6; clone_size: once; d_call: .; cdr3_aa: CASTHRSRGQETQYF; cdr3_nt: TGTGCCAGCACTCACCGGTCAAGGGGACAAGAGACCCAGTACTTC
j_call: TRBJ1-5; v_call: TRBV7-2; clone_size: many; d_call: .; cdr3_aa: CASSSYQGPQHF; cdr3_nt: TGTGCCAGCAGCTCCTATCAGGGGCCCCAGCATTTT
j_call: TRBJ1-2; v_call: TRBV6-5; clone_size: .; d_call: TRBD1; cdr3_aa: CASSTTGEHGYTF; cdr3_nt: TGTGCCAGCAGTACTACAGGGGAGCATGGCTACACCTTC
j_call: TRBJ1-3; v_call: TRBV5-1; clone_size: few; d_call: .; cdr3_aa: CASSSATAGNTIYF; cdr3_nt: TGCGCCAGCAGCTCAGCGACGGCGGGAAACACCATATATTTT
j_call: TRBJ2-1; v_call: TRBV5-1; clone_size: .; d_call: .; cdr3_aa: CASSFRADAYNEQFF; cdr3_nt: TGCGCCAGCAGCTTCAGGGCGGATGCCTACAATGAGCAGTTCTTC
j_call: TRBJ1-4; v_call: TRBV7-3; clone_size: few; d_call: TRBD1; cdr3_aa: CASSLRFGTDEKLFF; cdr3_nt: TGTGCCAGCAGCTTACGGTTCGGGACAGATGAAAAACTGTTTTTT
j_call: TRBJ2-7; v_call: TRBV7-9; clone_size: .; d_call: TRBD2; cdr3_aa: CASSLTSGAYEQYF; cdr3_nt: TGTGCCAGCAGCTTGACTAGCGGTGCCTACGAGCAGTACTTC
j_call: TRBJ1-2; v_call: TRBV20-1; clone_size: few; d_call: .; cdr3_aa: CSARETPTGSNYGYTF; cdr3_nt: TGCAGTGCTAGAGAAACCCCGACTGGGTCCAACTATGGCTACACCTTC
j_call: TRBJ2-1; v_call: TRBV7-9; clone_size: .; d_call: .; cdr3_aa: CASSPRGYEQFF; cdr3_nt: TGTGCCAGCAGCCCCCGGGGCTATGAGCAGTTCTTC
j_call: TRBJ2-2; v_call: TRBV29-1; clone_size: .; d_call: TRBD1; cdr3_aa: CSVGGYRGLNTGELFF; cdr3_nt: TGCAGCGTTGGGGGGTACAGGGGTCTAAACACCGGGGAGCTGTTTTTT
j_call: TRBJ2-1; v_call: TRBV5-1; clone_size: .; d_call: TRBD2; cdr3_aa: CASSPGGGSYNEQFF; cdr3_nt: TGCGCCAGCAGCCCTGGCGGGGGGTCCTACAATGAGCAGTTCTTC
j_call: TRBJ1-3; v_call: TRBV4-3; clone_size: few; d_call: .; cdr3_aa: CASSHESGGTGNTIYF; cdr3_nt: TGCGCCAGCAGCCATGAAAGTGGGGGGACAGGAAACACCATATATTTT
j_call: TRBJ1-1; v_call: TRBV5-1; clone_size: few; d_call: .; cdr3_aa: CASSYLTGATEAFF; cdr3_nt: TGCGCCAGCAGCTATCTAACAGGAGCTACTGAAGCTTTCTTT
j_call: TRBJ2-7; v_call: TRBV6-5; clone_size: few; d_call: TRBD1; cdr3_aa: CASSYSVGTVYEQYF; cdr3_nt: TGTGCCAGCAGTTACTCAGTGGGGACAGTCTACGAGCAGTACTTC
j_call: TRBJ2-1; v_call: TRBV7-2; clone_size: .; d_call: TRBD2; cdr3_aa: CASSKWTSDNEQFF; cdr3_nt: TGTGCCAGCAGCAAGTGGACTAGCGACAATGAGCAGTTCTTC
j_call: TRBJ2-4; v_call: TRBV20-1; clone_size: .; d_call: TRBD1; cdr3_aa: CSARPGGEAKNIQYF; cdr3_nt: TGCAGTGCTAGACCAGGGGGTGAAGCCAAAAACATTCAGTACTTC
j_call: TRBJ2-3; v_call: TRBV10-3; clone_size: few; d_call: TRBD2; cdr3_aa: CAITAGGTLDTQYF; cdr3_nt: TGTGCCATCACGGCGGGGGGTACGTTAGATACGCAGTATTTT
j_call: TRBJ1-4; v_call: TRBV12-3/TRBV12-4; clone_size: .; d_call: TRBD1; cdr3_aa: CASSRDRANEKLFF; cdr3_nt: TGTGCCAGCAGTCGGGACAGGGCGAATGAAAAACTGTTTTTT
j_call: TRBJ2-7; v_call: TRBV6-6; clone_size: .; d_call: TRBD1; cdr3_aa: CASRAGTGPYEQYF; cdr3_nt: TGTGCCAGCAGGGCCGGGACAGGCCCCTACGAGCAGTACTTC
j_call: TRBJ1-5; v_call: TRBV12-3/TRBV12-4; clone_size: few; d_call: TRBD1; cdr3_aa: CASSLVYDRGQRQPQHF; cdr3_nt: TGTGCCAGCAGTTTAGTTTACGACAGGGGGCAGCGTCAGCCCCAGCATTTT